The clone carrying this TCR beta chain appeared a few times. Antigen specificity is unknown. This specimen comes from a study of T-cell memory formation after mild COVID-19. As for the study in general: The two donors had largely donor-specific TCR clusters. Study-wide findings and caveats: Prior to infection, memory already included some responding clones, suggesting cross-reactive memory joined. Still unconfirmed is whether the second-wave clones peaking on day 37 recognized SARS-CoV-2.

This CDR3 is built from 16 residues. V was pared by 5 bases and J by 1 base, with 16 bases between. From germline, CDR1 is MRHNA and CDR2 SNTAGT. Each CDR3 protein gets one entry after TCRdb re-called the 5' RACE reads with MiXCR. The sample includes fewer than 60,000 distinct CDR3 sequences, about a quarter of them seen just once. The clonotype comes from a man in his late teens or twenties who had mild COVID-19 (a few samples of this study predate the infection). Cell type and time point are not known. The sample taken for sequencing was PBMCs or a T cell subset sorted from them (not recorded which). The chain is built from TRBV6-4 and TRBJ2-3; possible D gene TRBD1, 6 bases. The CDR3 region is CASSPRQAYCTDTQYF. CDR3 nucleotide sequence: TGTGCCAGCAGTCCCCGACAGGCATACTGCACAGATACGCAGTATTTT.